This TCR beta chain was identified during a study of T cell repertoires in cytomegalovirus infection. Background on the study: Well-studied HLA-B-restricted CMV epitopes were used in the study alongside recently identified HLA-C-restricted ones.

TCRdb re-analysed the reads in MiXCR, keeping a single row per CDR3 protein. The sample consists of 300,000 to 400,000 distinct CDR3 sequences, almost 30% of them appearing once. General study points: The response measured ex vivo was dominated by TCR beta clonotypes (HLA-C-restricted and CMV-specific).

CDR3 length equals 15 residues. Deletions cut 6 bases from V and 0 bases from J, with 12 bases between. In germline, CDR1 is MDHEN, CDR2 SYDVKM. This clonotype was seen more than once but under ten times. Its cognate antigen is unknown. The sample in question was cultured PBMCs, obtained from culture after CMV antigen stimulation. V usage is TRBV28 and J usage is TRBJ1-5; a weak D match, TRBD1 (5 bases). The clonotype comes from a human donor in good health (CMV status not recorded). Some clones in this sample may be carry-over from other donors' samples. The CDR3 coding sequence is TGTGCCAGCAGCGCGACAGATGGTAGCAATCAGCCCCAGCATTTT. This translates into CASSATDGSNQPQHF.